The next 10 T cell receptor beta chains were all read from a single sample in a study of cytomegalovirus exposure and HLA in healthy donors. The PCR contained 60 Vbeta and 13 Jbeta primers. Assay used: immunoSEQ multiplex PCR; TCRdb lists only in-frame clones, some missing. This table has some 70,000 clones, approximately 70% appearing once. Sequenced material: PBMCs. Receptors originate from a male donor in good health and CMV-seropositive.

CDR3: CASAQLPGEQYF. The DNA of the CDR3 is TGTGCTAGTGCCCAGCTTCCGGGCGAGCAGTACTTC. V gene TRBV12-5 combines with J gene TRBJ2-7; D uncertain. V lost 7 bases and J lost 6, with 13 bases in between. The CDR3 has 12 residues. Per the germline V gene, CDR1 is LGHNT and CDR2 is FRNRAP.

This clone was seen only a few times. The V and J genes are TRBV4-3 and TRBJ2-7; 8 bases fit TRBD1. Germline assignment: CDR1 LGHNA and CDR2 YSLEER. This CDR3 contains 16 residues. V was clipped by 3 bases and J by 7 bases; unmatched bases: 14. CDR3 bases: TGCGCCAGCAGCCATGCTCTGGGACAGGTTTTTGAGGAGCAGTACTTC. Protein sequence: CASSHALGQVFEEQYF.

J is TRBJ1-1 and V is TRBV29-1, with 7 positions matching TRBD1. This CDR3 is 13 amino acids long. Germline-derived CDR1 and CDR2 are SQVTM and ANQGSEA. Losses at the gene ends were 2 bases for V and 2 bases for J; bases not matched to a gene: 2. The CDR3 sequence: CSVERGLNTEAFF. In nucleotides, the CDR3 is TGCAGCGTTGAAAGGGGGCTAAACACTGAAGCTTTCTTT.

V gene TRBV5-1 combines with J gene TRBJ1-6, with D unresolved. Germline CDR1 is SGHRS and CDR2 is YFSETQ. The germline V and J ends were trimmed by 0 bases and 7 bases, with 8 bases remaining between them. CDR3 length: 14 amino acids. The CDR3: CASSLGALNSPLHF. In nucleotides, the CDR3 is TGCGCCAGCAGCTTGGGGGCCCTCAATTCACCCCTCCACTTT.

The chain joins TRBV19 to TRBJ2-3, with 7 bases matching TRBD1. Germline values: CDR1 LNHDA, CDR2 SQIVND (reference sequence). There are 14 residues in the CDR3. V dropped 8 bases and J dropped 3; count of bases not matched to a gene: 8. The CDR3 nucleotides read TGTGCCAGTTCCTCCCCGGGACAGACAGATACGCAGTATTTT. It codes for CASSSPGQTDTQYF.

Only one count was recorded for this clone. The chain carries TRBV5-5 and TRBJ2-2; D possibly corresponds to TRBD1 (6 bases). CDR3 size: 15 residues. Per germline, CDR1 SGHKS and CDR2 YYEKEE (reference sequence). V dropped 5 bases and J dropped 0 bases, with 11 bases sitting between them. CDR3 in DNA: TGTGCCAGCAGGACGGGACAACCGAACACCGGGGAGCTGTTTTTT. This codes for CASRTGQPNTGELFF.

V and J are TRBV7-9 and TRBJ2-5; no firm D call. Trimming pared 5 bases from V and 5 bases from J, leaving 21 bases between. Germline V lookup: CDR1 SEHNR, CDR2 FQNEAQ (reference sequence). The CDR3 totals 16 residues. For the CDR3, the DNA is TGTGCCAGCAGCCCCGTTGCCAGCGCCCTCGGGGAGACCCAGTACTTC. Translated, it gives CASSPVASALGETQYF.

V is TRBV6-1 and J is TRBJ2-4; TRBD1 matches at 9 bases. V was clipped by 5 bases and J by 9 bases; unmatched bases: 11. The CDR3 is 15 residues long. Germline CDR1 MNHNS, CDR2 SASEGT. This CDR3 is CASSPGTGMLGIQYF. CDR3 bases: TGTGCCAGCAGTCCGGGGACAGGGATGTTGGGCATTCAGTACTTC.

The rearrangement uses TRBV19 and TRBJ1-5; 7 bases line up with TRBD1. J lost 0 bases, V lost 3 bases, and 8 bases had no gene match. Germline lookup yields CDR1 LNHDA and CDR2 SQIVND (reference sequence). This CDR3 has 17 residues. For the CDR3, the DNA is TGTGCCAGTAGTATGATCTGGGGACAGAATAGCAATCAGCCCCAGCATTTT. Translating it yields CASSMIWGQNSNQPQHF.

The chain's CDR3 is CASKGQGNTEAFF. DNA for the CDR3: TGCGCCAGCAAGGGACAGGGAAATACTGAAGCTTTCTTT. V and J are TRBV10-1 and TRBJ1-1; 9 bases align to TRBD1. Germline V lookup: CDR1 WNHNN, CDR2 SYGVQD (reference sequence). J gave up 5 bases and V 7 bases, and 5 bases lay outside the gene matches. The CDR3 length is 13 residues.